A single sample gave rise to the 9 T cell receptor beta chains below, sequenced in a study of blood T cell repertoires in COVID-19. The assay was immunoSEQ multiplex PCR, and TCRdb's table has in-frame clones only and misses some. This sample carries nearly 350,000 clones, 85% to 90% of them seen once, and the ten largest clones take 6% to 8%. Sequencing was done on a sample of peripheral blood. These receptors all stem from a woman in her seventies with COVID-19, enrolled during active disease.

The J gene is TRBJ2-2, the V gene TRBV24-1; TRBD1 aligns across 9 bases. The trim removed 4 bases at V and 5 bases at J, leaving 7 bases unmatched. This CDR3 comprises 16 residues. CDR1 KGHDR and CDR2 SFDVKD come from the germline V gene. The CDR3 nucleotides read TGTGCCACCAGTGACCATAGGACAGGGGAAACCGGGGAGCTGTTTTTT. Encoded protein: CATSDHRTGETGELFF.

The chain recombines TRBV2 with TRBJ2-1; 8 bases are shared with TRBD2. CDR3 length: 14 residues. Germline CDR1 SNHLY, CDR2 FYNNEI. Germline trimming cut 3 bases from V and 4 bases from J; bases unmatched to any gene: 2. The CDR3 protein is CASSEAGGYNEQFF. The CDR3 DNA reads TGTGCCAGCAGTGAGGCGGGGGGATACAATGAGCAGTTCTTC.

V is TRBV11-1 and J is TRBJ2-2; 9 bases line up with TRBD1. V was pared by 1 base and J by 4 bases, with 4 bases of the junction left unmatched. This CDR3 has 16 residues. The V gene's germline CDR1 is SGHAT and CDR2 FQDESV (reference sequence). The CDR3 loop is CASSLGGQGLTGELFF. The CDR3 coding sequence is TGTGCCAGCAGCTTAGGGGGACAGGGACTCACCGGGGAGCTGTTTTTT.

The rearrangement joins TRBV27 to TRBJ1-5; D perhaps matches TRBD1 (6 bases). This CDR3 is built from 15 residues. Trimming took off 3 bases at V and 3 bases at J, with 12 bases between the two ends. Germline assignment: CDR1 MNHEY and CDR2 SMNVEV (reference sequence). Here the CDR3 DNA reads TGTGCCAGCAGTTTCGCCGGACAGCACAATCAGCCCCAGCATTTT. It encodes CASSFAGQHNQPQHF.

This chain links TRBV7-2 with TRBJ2-5, with no clear D. Trimming left V 5 bases short and J 5 bases short, with 15 bases between. Per the germline V gene, CDR1 is SGHTA and CDR2 is FQGNSA. The CDR3 has 14 amino acids. The chain's CDR3 is CASSPPSYGETQYF. In DNA, the CDR3 is TGTGCCAGCAGCCCACCCTCCTACGGGGAGACCCAGTACTTC. The whole variable domain, remainder taken from reference TRBV7-2 and TRBJ2-5, is GAGVSQSPSNKVTEKGKDVELRCDPISGHTALYWYRQSLGQGLEFLIYFQGNSAPDKSGLPSDRFSAERTGGSVSTLTIQRTQQEDSAVYLCASSPPSYGETQYFGPGTRLLVL.

As for this clone: Additional DNA sequences in this sample encode the identical CDR3. The chain couples TRBV5-1 to TRBJ2-5, with a tentative D call TRBD1 (6 bases). Germline assignment: CDR1 SGHRS and CDR2 YFSETQ. V lost 0 bases and J lost 2, with 8 bases in between. The CDR3 sequence is 14 residues long. The CDR3 sequence: CASSLGGPQETQYF. The DNA for the CDR3 is TGCGCCAGCAGCTTGGGGGGGCCGCAAGAGACCCAGTACTTC.

This clone has only a few counts. This chain links TRBV2 with TRBJ1-2; 7 bases are shared with TRBD1. Germline V gene sequence: CDR1 SNHLY, CDR2 FYNNEI. V was pared by 4 bases and J by 8 bases, with 7 bases of the junction left unmatched. This CDR3 has 13 residues. The CDR3 nucleotides read TGTGCCAGCAGTGTCGACAGGGTACGGGGCTACACCTTC. Residues: CASSVDRVRGYTF.

This clone was observed a single time. The chain uses TRBV11-3 and TRBJ2-1; D is perhaps TRBD2 (5 bases). CDR1 and CDR2 (germline): SGHNT, YENEEA. Trimming removed 2 bases from V and 9 bases from J, with 14 bases in between. The CDR3 runs to 14 residues. Here the CDR3 reads CASSLLRGPGEQFF. CDR3 in DNA: TGTGCCAGCAGCTTACTCCGCGGGCCCGGTGAGCAGTTCTTC. The whole variable domain, remainder taken from reference TRBV11-3 and TRBJ2-1, is EAGVVQSPRYKIIEKKQPVAFWCNPISGHNTLYWYLQNLGQGPELLIRYENEEAVDDSQLPKDRFSAERLKGVDSTLKIQPAELGDSAVYLCASSLLRGPGEQFFGPGTRLTVL.

The chain couples TRBV27 to TRBJ1-1; 8 nucleotides agree with TRBD1. The germline V gene has CDR1 MNHEY and CDR2 SMNVEV (reference sequence). The CDR3 runs 14 residues. V was pared by 7 bases and J by 11 bases, with 15 bases of the junction left unmatched. The DNA of the CDR3 is TGTGCCAGCAATAGGGCGGGCCAGGGGGCACGGGCTTTCTTT. It translates to CASNRAGQGARAFF.